Each of the 21 T cell receptor beta chains below was sequenced from the same sample in a study of immune heterogeneity within non-small cell lung tumors. Bulk tumor genomic DNA constituted the template, at around 610 ng per sample. From each primary tumor, several far-apart biopsies were obtained during surgery. Their non-small cell lung cancer was newly diagnosed and untreated, and the patients underwent curative surgery. It was with 32 V and 13 J primers that multiplex PCR amplified TCR beta CDR3. Each CDR3 protein gets one entry after TCRdb re-called the multiplex PCR reads with MiXCR. Of 12,000 to 15,000 distinct CDR3 sequences in the sample, over 25% were seen once. Sample: lung tumor tissue. Source of these receptors: a woman aged 45-65 years with non-small cell lung cancer.

In its sample, this clonotype was seen many times. The J gene is TRBJ1-2, the V gene TRBV5-6, with D unresolved. V lost 0 bases to trimming and J lost 7 bases, with 13 bases between them. The germline gives CDR1 SGHDT, CDR2 YYEEEE. The CDR3 runs to 14 residues. CDR3: CASSLAAIRRGYTF. CDR3 nucleotides: TGTGCCAGCAGCTTGGCGGCAATCCGACGTGGCTACACCTTC.

The CDR3 sequence is CASSLGASGYTF. CDR3 DNA sequence: TGTGCCAGCAGTTTAGGGGCTTCGGGGTACACCTTC. The J gene is TRBJ1-2, the V gene TRBV12-3 or TRBV12-4; D uncertain. This CDR3 comprises 12 residues. V dropped 1 base and J dropped 11 bases, with 11 bases sitting between them.

The V call is TRBV4-2, the J call TRBJ2-7; D ambiguous. Germline lookup yields CDR1 LGHNA and CDR2 YNFKEQ. The V end lost 0 bases, the J end lost 4 bases, and 7 bases lay between the germline ends. The CDR3 has 13 residues. CDR3 protein: CASSQDQLYEQYF. The DNA of the CDR3 is TGTGCCAGCAGCCAAGATCAGTTATACGAGCAGTACTTC.

A few counts support this clonotype. The chain joins TRBV5-4 to TRBJ2-7; D uncertain. This CDR3 contains 15 residues. The V and J ends lost 4 bases and 2 bases respectively, with 16 bases between them. The germline CDR1 and CDR2 sequences are SGHNT and YYREEE (reference sequence). The CDR3 DNA reads TGTGCCAGCAGCCGTACCACATCTCGAGCCTACGAGCAGTACTTC. As protein: CASSRTTSRAYEQYF.

With respect to this clonotype: One base away lies a much larger clone, so this may be a sequencing read error. V is TRBV6-1 and J is TRBJ2-3, with 8 nucleotides matching TRBD2. The CDR3 extends over 16 amino acids. Losses at the gene ends were 2 bases for V and 6 bases for J; bases not matched to a gene: 10. Germline V gene data show CDR1 as MNHNS and CDR2 as SASEGT. The CDR3 sequence: CASSEPPGGYMDTQYF. In DNA, the CDR3 is TGTGCCAGCAGTGAACCACCGGGGGGGTACATGGATACGCAGTATTTT.

This clonotype was counted many times. This chain joins TRBV12-3 or TRBV12-4 and TRBJ2-5; no clear D gene. Trimming took 3 bases from V and 3 from J, leaving 11 bases between them. The CDR3 loop spans 14 amino acids. As DNA, the CDR3 is TGTGCCAGCAGTTTCGTCCTTGGGGAAGAGACCCAGTACTTC. This encodes CASSFVLGEETQYF.

The chain couples TRBV28 to TRBJ2-7; D may be TRBD1 (5 bases). CDR1 is MDHEN and CDR2 is SYDVKM in the germline V gene. The length of the CDR3 is 13 residues. V was shortened by 4 bases and J by 12 bases, with 19 bases between the two germline ends. The CDR3 DNA sequence: TGTGCCAGCAGTTCCCCTCCTCGACAGTGGGGGTACTTC. Protein: CASSSPPRQWGYF.

This clonotype was recorded many times. The chain combines TRBV20-1 with TRBJ1-5, with 10 bases identical to TRBD1. The V and J ends lost 6 bases and 1 base, in that order; junction bases with no gene match: 12. This CDR3 spans 17 amino acids. Germline lookup yields CDR1 DFQATT and CDR2 SNEGSKA (reference sequence). The DNA for the CDR3 is TGCAGTGCCACCGGGACAGGGGTTTTCTACAGCAATCAGCCCCAGCATTTT. This codes for CSATGTGVFYSNQPQHF.

As concerns this clonotype: Being one base from a much bigger clone, this may be a read error. The V gene is TRBV10-2, the J gene TRBJ2-1; no clear D gene. CDR1 is WSHSY, CDR2 SAAADI, per germline. This CDR3 comprises 13 residues. The CDR3, as DNA: TGCGCCAGCAGAGCCCAGGCCTACAATGAGCAGTTATTC. Translating gives CASRAQAYNEQLF.

The rearrangement joins TRBV24-1 to TRBJ2-7; D gene ambiguous. This CDR3 comprises 15 residues. Germline V gives CDR1 KGHDR, CDR2 SFDVKD. Trimming cost V 5 bases and J 0 bases, with 13 bases left between them. CDR3 sequence reads: CATSGSSANSYEQYF. The DNA for the CDR3 is TGTGCCACCAGTGGCTCTTCGGCGAACTCCTACGAGCAGTACTTC.

The sample holds many counts of this clonotype. The rearrangement links TRBV28 to TRBJ1-5; D unclear. V was clipped by 5 bases and J by 0 bases, with 8 bases between them. The CDR3 has 14 residues. Per germline, CDR1 MDHEN and CDR2 SYDVKM. The CDR3 protein is CASSRGFSNQPQHF. The DNA of the CDR3 is TGTGCCAGCAGTCGAGGGTTTAGCAATCAGCCCCAGCATTTT.

This clonotype was counted many times. The chain's CDR3 is CASATSGNTIYF. In nucleotides, the CDR3 is TGTGCCAGTGCAACCTCTGGAAACACCATATATTTT. The chain employs TRBV28 and TRBJ1-3; D remains unclear. V was pared by 9 bases and J by 0 bases, with 6 bases between. This CDR3 comprises 12 residues. In germline, CDR1 is MDHEN, CDR2 SYDVKM.

The chain has TRBV12-5 and TRBJ2-7; 9 bases are a match to TRBD2. The germline CDR1 and CDR2 sequences are LGHNT and FRNRAP. J was trimmed by 1 base and V by 1 base; bases with no gene match: 2. CDR3 size: 15 residues. For the CDR3, the DNA is TGTGCTAGTGGTTTGGCAGCGGGGGGATCCTACGAGCAGTACTTC. Translating gives CASGLAAGGSYEQYF.

V is TRBV30 and J is TRBJ2-2; TRBD2 aligns across 8 bases. The V segment lost 3 bases and the J segment 6 bases; nucleotides outside the gene matches: 12. The germline CDR1 and CDR2 sequences are GTSNPN and SVGIG (reference sequence). The CDR3 consists of 16 residues. CDR3 nucleotide sequence: TGTGCCTGGAGCGGTCTTACGGGACTAGGTCCCGGGGAGCTGTTTTTT. Residues: CAWSGLTGLGPGELFF.

A single count supports this clonotype. V gene TRBV6-1 combines with J gene TRBJ1-5; D remains ambiguous. The CDR3 covers 14 residues. The V gene's germline CDR1 is MNHNS and CDR2 SASEGT. The V and J ends lost 5 bases and 2 bases respectively, with 10 bases between them. CDR3 in DNA: TGTGCCAGCAGTCTCAGCCCCGGCAATCAGCCCCAGCATTTT. Translation gives CASSLSPGNQPQHF.

This clonotype was found once. The junction shows a germline mismatch at one end, possibly a read error. The chain has TRBV6-1 and TRBJ2-7; D is uncertain. Germline assignment: CDR1 MNHNS and CDR2 SASEGT. The CDR3 contains 11 residues. DNA for the CDR3: TGTGCCAGCAGTCCCGGTGTGGGGTTCTCCTTC. Translating gives CASSPGVGFSF.

This clonotype was counted a single time. The chain employs TRBV19 and TRBJ2-3; 7 bases are shared with TRBD2. Germline CDR1 reads LNHDA; CDR2 reads SQIVND (reference sequence). The ends lost 6 bases at V and 0 bases at J; junction bases unmatched: 3. CDR3 length: 14 amino acids. CDR3 loop: CASSYSGSTDTQYF. CDR3 bases: TGTGCCAGTAGCTATAGCGGGAGCACAGATACGCAGTATTTT.

This clonotype was observed at least ten times. The chain joins TRBV30 to TRBJ2-3, with a weak D call TRBD2 (7 bases). CDR1 GTSNPN and CDR2 SVGIG come from the germline V gene (reference sequence). The CDR3 sequence is 13 residues long. Trimming left V 6 bases short and J 6 bases short, with 16 bases between. CDR3: CACHTGGPDTQYF. The DNA for the CDR3 is TGTGCCTGCCATACGGGGGGCCCGGATACGCAGTATTTT.

Ten or more counts support this clonotype. The chain combines TRBV24-1 with TRBJ2-5, with TRBD2 matching over 8 bases. CDR3 length: 16 residues. Looked up from germline, CDR1 is KGHDR and CDR2 is SFDVKD. V shed 2 bases, J shed 0 bases, and the junction held 4 bases outside the gene matches. The CDR3 sequence is CATSDWVGGDQETQYF. CDR3 in DNA: TGTGCCACCAGTGATTGGGTCGGGGGGGACCAAGAGACCCAGTACTTC.

This clonotype was observed many times. The CDR3 loop reads CASSADRFATNEKLFF. The CDR3 nucleotides are TGTGCCAGCAGTGCCGACAGATTTGCAACTAATGAAAAACTGTTTTTT. The chain recombines TRBV6-1 with TRBJ1-4; a possible D gene is TRBD1 (5 bases). The CDR3 length is 16 residues. Germline loops: CDR1 MNHNS, CDR2 SASEGT. The V end was cut by 4 bases, the J end by 0 bases, with 12 bases between.

The J gene is TRBJ2-7, the V gene TRBV6-1, with D perhaps TRBD1 or TRBD2 (5 bases each). V gave up 5 bases and J gave up 6 bases, with 14 bases separating them. Germline loops: CDR1 MNHNS, CDR2 SASEGT. This CDR3 comprises 13 residues. The CDR3 DNA reads as TGTGCCAGCAGTACGACCCAGGGAGTCGAGCAGTACTTC. Translation: CASSTTQGVEQYF.